Below, 25 T cell receptor beta chains from the same sample are listed, as sequenced in a study of blood T cell repertoires in COVID-19. This table comes from immunoSEQ multiplex PCR, and its TCRdb copy is limited to in-frame clones, with some not included. The sample lists 180,000 or so clones, about 75% occurring once. Sequenced material: peripheral blood. The receptors were gathered from a woman aged 45-60 years with active or convalescent COVID-19.

The V and J genes are TRBV19 and TRBJ2-5, with D maybe TRBD1 (5 bases). The germline gives CDR1 LNHDA, CDR2 SQIVND (reference sequence). This CDR3 is built from 13 residues. V lost 10 bases and J lost 0, with 12 bases in between. The CDR3 coding sequence is TGTGCCACCTCCAGGGCTTACCAAGAGACCCAGTACTTC. Its protein product is CATSRAYQETQYF. The whole variable domain, filled in from reference TRBV19 and TRBJ2-5, reads DGGITQSPKYLFRKEGQNVTLSCEQNLNHDAMYWYRQDPGQGLRLIYYSQIVNDFQKGDIAEGYSVSREKKESFPLTVTSAQKNPTAFYLCATSRAYQETQYFGPGTRLLVL.

J is TRBJ2-5 and V is TRBV3-1 (or the pseudogene TRBV3-2); 7 nucleotides agree with TRBD2. Trimming removed 8 bases from V and 5 bases from J; junction bases left unmatched: 20. The CDR3 contains 17 residues. Per germline, CDR1 LGHDT and CDR2 YNNKEL (reference sequence). The CDR3 DNA sequence: TGTGCCAGCGCCTTCGTAAAGCGGGACGATTTTTGGGAGACCCAGTACTTC. Its translation is CASAFVKRDDFWETQYF.

This clone was detected a few times. The V gene is TRBV2, the J gene TRBJ2-3, with 9 bases aligning to TRBD2. The CDR3 is 15 amino acids. The germline CDR1 and CDR2 sequences are SNHLY and FYNNEI. Trimming took 5 bases from V and 0 from J; bases not matched to a gene: 3. The CDR3: CASSRLAASTDTQYF. The CDR3 DNA follows: TGTGCCAGCAGTAGACTAGCGGCTAGCACAGATACGCAGTATTTT.

V usage is TRBV18 and J usage is TRBJ2-2; D perhaps matches TRBD2 (6 bases). The CDR3 is made up of 15 amino acids. Trimming cost V 3 bases and J 3 bases, with 11 bases left between them. CDR1 KGHSH and CDR2 LQKENI come from the germline V gene. This CDR3 is CASSPGGVDTGELFF. CDR3 DNA sequence: TGTGCCAGCTCACCCGGCGGGGTAGACACCGGGGAGCTGTTTTTT. The full variable domain, rest sourced from reference TRBV18 and TRBJ2-2, is NAGVMQNPRHLVRRRGQEARLRCSPMKGHSHVYWYRQLPEEGLKFMVYLQKENIIDESGMPKERFSAEFPKEGPSILRIQQVVRGDSAAYFCASSPGGVDTGELFFGEGSRLTVL.

This clone was detected once. This rearrangement joins TRBV5-5 to TRBJ1-6; D ambiguous. The CDR3 sequence is 15 residues long. Trimming shortened V by 2 bases and J by 4 bases, and 10 bases separated the two germline ends. The germline V gene encodes CDR1 SGHKS and CDR2 YYEKEE (reference sequence). The CDR3 DNA follows: TGTGCCAGCAGCTTCAACCAGGTTTATAATTCACCCCTCCACTTT. As protein: CASSFNQVYNSPLHF.

The chain couples TRBV7-2 to TRBJ2-2, with 7 nucleotides matching TRBD1. The CDR3 contains 15 residues. CDR1 SGHTA and CDR2 FQGNSA come from the germline V gene. Trimming removed 4 bases from V and 6 bases from J; junction bases left unmatched: 8. The CDR3 is CASSSPGQSAGELFF. For the CDR3, the DNA is TGTGCCAGCAGCTCGCCGGGACAGTCGGCCGGGGAGCTGTTTTTT.

This chain uses TRBV4-3 with TRBJ1-4; 10 bases map to TRBD1. V gave up 4 bases and J gave up 7 bases; unmatched junction bases: 3. The CDR3 runs to 14 residues. CDR1 and CDR2 (germline): LGHNA, YSLEER. Here the CDR3 reads CASSRDRGREKLFF. The CDR3 DNA sequence: TGCGCCAGCAGCCGGGACAGGGGACGTGAAAAACTGTTTTTT.

The chain recombines TRBV5-1 with TRBJ2-5; 9 bases agree with TRBD2. The CDR3 extends over 15 amino acids. The ends lost 4 bases at V and 1 base at J; junction bases unmatched: 5. In germline, CDR1 is SGHRS, CDR2 YFSETQ. The CDR3 here is CASSAYSGGQETQYF. CDR3 coding DNA: TGCGCCAGCAGCGCCTATAGCGGGGGCCAAGAGACCCAGTACTTC.

The V gene is TRBV4-1, the J gene TRBJ1-1; the match to TRBD1 covers 7 bases. The V gene's germline CDR1 is MGHRA and CDR2 YSYEKL. V gave up 0 bases and J gave up 4 bases; unmatched junction bases: 5. The CDR3 is made up of 15 amino acids. CDR3 bases: TGCGCCAGCAGCCAAGATGTACAGGGGCCCACTGAAGCTTTCTTT. Residues: CASSQDVQGPTEAFF.

On this clone itself: The sample contains more than one DNA sequence encoding this CDR3. This chain connects TRBV10-3 to TRBJ1-2; 9 bases are shared with TRBD1. The junction had 3 bases not matched to a gene; V was cut back by 10 bases and J by 3 bases. The germline V gene encodes CDR1 ENHRY and CDR2 SYGVKD. This CDR3 is 12 amino acids long. CDR3 sequence reads: CATRQGDYGYTF. CDR3 coding DNA: TGTGCCACCAGACAGGGGGACTATGGCTACACCTTC.

The chain carries TRBV30 and TRBJ1-6, with TRBD1 identical over 10 bases. Germline V CDR1 and CDR2: GTSNPN, SVGIG (reference sequence). V dropped 4 bases and J dropped 12; count of bases not matched to a gene: 15. CDR3 size: 16 residues. This chain's CDR3 is CAWTQSQGQGWEPLHF. The DNA for the CDR3 is TGTGCCTGGACCCAGAGCCAGGGACAGGGGTGGGAACCCCTCCACTTT. The full variable domain, its missing parts supplied by reference TRBV30 and TRBJ1-6, is SQTIHQWPATLVQPVGSPLSLECTVEGTSNPNLYWYRQAAGRGLQLLFYSVGIGQISSEVPQNLSASRPQDRQFILSSKKLLLSDSGFYLCAWTQSQGQGWEPLHFGNGTRLTVT.

This clone came up once. The chain is built from TRBV6-1 and TRBJ1-2; maybe TRBD1 (6 bases). Germline CDR1 reads MNHNS; CDR2 reads SASEGT. V was pared by 4 bases and J by 2 bases, with 17 bases between. This CDR3 comprises 16 residues. CDR3 amino acids: CASSGNHRVSNYGYTF. In DNA form, the CDR3 reads TGTGCCAGCAGTGGGAACCACAGGGTTTCAAACTATGGCTACACCTTC.

The genes are TRBV11-2 and TRBJ2-5, with 7 bases that match TRBD2. V lost 3 bases to trimming and J lost 1 base; unmatched junction nucleotides: 5. The length of the CDR3 is 15 residues. The germline CDR1 and CDR2 sequences are SGHAT and FQNNGV. The CDR3 here is CASSFGGGSQETQYF. CDR3 DNA: TGTGCCAGCAGCTTTGGGGGAGGGAGCCAAGAGACCCAGTACTTC.

This chain joins TRBV11-2 and TRBJ2-5, with D hard to call. V lost 5 bases and J 5 bases, leaving 9 bases between the germline ends. CDR3 length: 12 amino acids. CDR1 and CDR2 (germline): SGHAT, FQNNGV. Here the CDR3 DNA reads TGTGCCAGCAGCCCCGGTCGCGAGACCCAGTACTTC. Its protein is CASSPGRETQYF.

This chain connects TRBV6-6 to TRBJ2-4; 7 bases line up with TRBD1. CDR1 and CDR2 (germline): MNHNY, SVGAGI (reference sequence). The CDR3 sequence is 14 residues long. V gave up 7 bases and J gave up 9 bases; unmatched junction bases: 12. CDR3 residues: CASTMGTENGIQYF. In DNA form, the CDR3 reads TGTGCCAGCACCATGGGGACAGAGAATGGCATTCAGTACTTC.

The chain is built from TRBV6-5 and TRBJ2-2; 8 bases fit TRBD1. The length of the CDR3 is 13 residues. After removal of 5 bases from V and 7 bases from J, the junction contained 3 bases not matched to a gene. Germline CDR1 and CDR2: MNHEY and SVGAGI. The CDR3 bases are TGTGCCAGCAGTCCCACAGGGGGCGGGGAGCTGTTTTTT. Protein product: CASSPTGGGELFF.

This clone was observed once. The chain employs TRBV6-2 or TRBV6-3 and TRBJ2-7; 7 bases line up with TRBD2. Germline V gives CDR1 MNHEY, CDR2 SVGEGT. V shed 2 bases and J 3 bases; nucleotides not matched to a gene: 7. CDR3 length equals 15 residues. The CDR3 region is CASSYVSGAVYEQYF. The CDR3 DNA is TGTGCCAGCAGTTACGTGAGCGGGGCTGTCTACGAGCAGTACTTC.

This sequence joins TRBV6-1 and TRBJ1-3; D uncertain. CDR1 and CDR2 (germline): MNHNS, SASEGT. The V end lost 1 base, the J end lost 2 bases, and 12 bases lay between the germline ends. This CDR3 has 16 amino acids. The CDR3 DNA is TGTGCCAGCAGTGAAGTAGACACTTGGGCTGGAAACACCATATATTTT. Translated: CASSEVDTWAGNTIYF.

This chain connects TRBV2 to TRBJ1-6; the match to TRBD1 covers 7 bases. Trimming removed 10 bases from V and 7 bases from J; junction bases left unmatched: 10. This CDR3 region has 14 residues. Germline lookup yields CDR1 SNHLY and CDR2 FYNNEI. The CDR3 DNA sequence: TGTGCCACCTTATTCGGGACAGACAATTCACCCCTCCACTTT. It specifies CATLFGTDNSPLHF.

The CDR3 sequence is CASSNRNTEAFF. CDR3 coding DNA: TGCGCCAGCAGCAATCGGAACACTGAAGCTTTCTTT. The chain joins TRBV4-3 to TRBJ1-1; D gene uncertain. The CDR3 covers 12 residues. V was pared by 5 bases and J by 1 base, with 5 bases between. The germline V gene encodes CDR1 LGHNA and CDR2 YSLEER.

The J gene is TRBJ1-4, the V gene TRBV24-1; 7 nucleotides match TRBD1. With 2 bases clipped from V and 7 bases from J, the junction kept 6 bases outside the gene matches. The CDR3 contains 15 residues. From germline, CDR1 is KGHDR and CDR2 SFDVKD. Here the CDR3 reads CATSDSGTVGEKLFF. The DNA for the CDR3 is TGTGCCACCAGTGATTCTGGGACAGTAGGTGAAAAACTGTTTTTT.

The chain carries TRBV27 and TRBJ2-7; 9 nucleotides match TRBD2. The CDR3 runs 16 residues. Germline-derived CDR1 and CDR2 are MNHEY and SMNVEV (reference sequence). V shed 6 bases, J shed 6 bases, and the junction held 15 bases outside the gene matches. CDR3 region: CASRPASGNSFGEQYF. In nucleotides, the CDR3 is TGTGCCAGCAGACCGGCTAGCGGGAACAGTTTTGGCGAGCAGTACTTC.

The V and J genes are TRBV6-6 and TRBJ2-1; TRBD2 aligns across 7 bases. CDR1 is MNHNY and CDR2 is SVGAGI in the germline V gene (reference sequence). CDR3 length equals 16 residues. Unmatched junction bases numbered 8, after V lost 6 bases and J lost 0 bases. CDR3 sequence: CASSWPSGFSYNEQFF. The CDR3 bases are TGTGCCAGCAGCTGGCCTAGCGGCTTCTCCTACAATGAGCAGTTCTTC.

This rearrangement joins TRBV7-9 to TRBJ1-6, with a possible D match to TRBD1 (6 bases). V lost 3 bases to trimming and J lost 6 bases, with 12 bases between them. Germline values: CDR1 SEHNR, CDR2 FQNEAQ (reference sequence). The CDR3 totals 15 residues. The CDR3 protein is CASSFGQPSNSPLHF. The CDR3 coding sequence is TGTGCCAGCAGCTTCGGACAGCCGAGTAATTCACCCCTCCACTTT.

The chain combines TRBV6-5 with TRBJ1-6, with 7 nucleotides matching TRBD1. The CDR3 contains 15 residues. Germline CDR1 is MNHEY and CDR2 is SVGAGI. V shed 4 bases and J 9 bases; nucleotides not matched to a gene: 9. CDR3 sequence: CASSLSRGRGSPLHF. The CDR3 region has the DNA TGTGCCAGCAGTTTATCAAGGGGGCGCGGTTCACCCCTCCACTTT.